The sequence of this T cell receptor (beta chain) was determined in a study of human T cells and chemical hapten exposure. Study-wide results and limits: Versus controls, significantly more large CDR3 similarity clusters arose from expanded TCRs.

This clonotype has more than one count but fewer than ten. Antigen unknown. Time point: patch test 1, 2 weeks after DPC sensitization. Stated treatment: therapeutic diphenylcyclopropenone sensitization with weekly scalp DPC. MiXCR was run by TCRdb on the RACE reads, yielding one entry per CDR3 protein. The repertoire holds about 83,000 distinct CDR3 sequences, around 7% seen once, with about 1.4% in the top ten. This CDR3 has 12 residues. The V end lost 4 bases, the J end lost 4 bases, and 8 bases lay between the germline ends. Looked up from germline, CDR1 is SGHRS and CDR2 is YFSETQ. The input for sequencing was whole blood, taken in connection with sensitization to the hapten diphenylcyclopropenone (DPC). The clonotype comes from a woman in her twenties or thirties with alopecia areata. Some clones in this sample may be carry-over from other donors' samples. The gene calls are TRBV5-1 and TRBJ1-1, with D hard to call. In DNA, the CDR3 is TGCGCCAGCAGCCCCTACGGCACTGAAGCTTTCTTT. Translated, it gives CASSPYGTEAFF.